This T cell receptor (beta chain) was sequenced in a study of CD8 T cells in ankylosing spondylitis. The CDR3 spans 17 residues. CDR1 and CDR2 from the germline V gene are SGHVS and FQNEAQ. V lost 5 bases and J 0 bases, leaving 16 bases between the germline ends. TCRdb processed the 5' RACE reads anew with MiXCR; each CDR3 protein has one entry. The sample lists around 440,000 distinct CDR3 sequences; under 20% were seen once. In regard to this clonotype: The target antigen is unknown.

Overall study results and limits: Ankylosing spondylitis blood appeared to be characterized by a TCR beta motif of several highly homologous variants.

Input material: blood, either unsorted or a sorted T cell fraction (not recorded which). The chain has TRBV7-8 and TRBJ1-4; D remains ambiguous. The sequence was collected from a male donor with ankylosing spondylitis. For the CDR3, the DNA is TGTGCCAGCAGCCCTAACCGACACACTGCAACTAATGAAAAACTGTTTTTT. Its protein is CASSPNRHTATNEKLFF.